These 10 T cell receptor beta chains came from one sample sequenced in a study of T cell clonality in common variable immunodeficiency. Study-wide results and limits: Fewer deletions and N-nucleotide insertions were reportedly seen in common variable immunodeficiency TCR beta sequences.

Sequenced by immunoSEQ multiplex PCR; TCRdb stores in-frame clones only, minus some. The sample is made up of roughly 9,900 clones, none counted only once. The antigens for these receptors are not known. The material sequenced was peripheral blood mononuclear cells. These receptor sequences come from a human donor with common variable immunodeficiency.

A remark on this clone: Coverage ceases 3 residues before the CDR3 finishes, and the germline J gene fills in the end. V gene TRBV2 combines with J gene TRBJ2-7; a weak D match, TRBD1 (6 bases). This CDR3 contains 13 residues. Germline-derived CDR1 and CDR2 are SNHLY and FYNNEI. V gave up 7 bases and J gave up 3 bases, with 13 bases separating them. The CDR3 sequence: CASNRQDNYEQYF. The CDR3 bases that were read are TGTGCCAGCAACAGACAGGATAACTACGAG.

This clone was seen only a few times. The DNA ends 3 residues before the CDR3 does, and the rest of the CDR3 is filled in from the germline J gene. The V and J genes are TRBV18 and TRBJ1-1; no definite D call. The CDR3 totals 15 residues. Per the germline V gene, CDR1 is KGHSH and CDR2 is LQKENI. Deletions cut 3 bases from V and 6 bases from J, with 17 bases between. CDR3: CASSPQSQFLAEAFF. The DNA read from the CDR3 is TGTGCCAGCTCACCCCAAAGCCAATTCCTGGCTGAA. Variable domain in full (rest from reference TRBV18 and TRBJ1-1): NAGVMQNPRHLVRRRGQEARLRCSPMKGHSHVYWYRQLPEEGLKFMVYLQKENIIDESGMPKERFSAEFPKEGPSILRIQQVVRGDSAAYFCASSPQSQFLAEAFFGQGTRLTVV.

The table lists this clone with a few counts. With the read ending 3 residues before the CDR3 end, the germline J gene is used to fill in that end. The rearrangement uses TRBV7-2 and TRBJ1-5; D call uncertain. V was cut by 2 bases and J by 4 bases, with 9 bases left in between. Germline loops: CDR1 SGHTA, CDR2 FQGNSA. CDR3 length: 14 amino acids. The CDR3 bases that were read are TGTGCCAGCAGCTTATCAGGTCCTAATCAGCCC. Its translation: CASSLSGPNQP. The CDR3 reads in full as CASSLSGPNQPQHF.

In its sample, this clone was seen a few times. With the read ending 3 residues before the CDR3 end, the germline J gene is used to fill in that end. V and J are TRBV30 and TRBJ1-6; D might be TRBD1 (5 bases). The CDR3 sequence is 16 residues long. V dropped 0 bases and J dropped 3 bases, with 12 bases sitting between them. Germline-derived CDR1 and CDR2 are GTSNPN and SVGIG (reference sequence). The CDR3 loop reads CAWSVRQGVYNSPLHF. The CDR3 DNA, read in part, is TGTGCCTGGAGTGTACGGCAGGGAGTCTATAATTCACCC.

On this clone: Read data end 3 residues before the CDR3 end; the end is taken from the germline J gene. The chain is built from TRBV7-2 and TRBJ1-6, with 10 bases aligning to TRBD1. The V gene end was trimmed by 3 bases and the J gene end by 8 bases; junction bases not matched to a gene: 4. The CDR3 is 15 residues long. Looked up from germline, CDR1 is SGHTA and CDR2 is FQGNSA. The CDR3 loop is CASSFTGTGDSPLHF. The covered CDR3 bases are TGTGCCAGCAGCTTCACCGGGACAGGGGATTCACCC.

This clone was counted between two and nine times. Read data end 3 residues before the CDR3 end; the end is taken from the germline J gene. The chain couples TRBV19 to TRBJ2-5, with 15 bases fitting TRBD2. V was clipped by 4 bases and J by 5 bases; unmatched bases: 2. The CDR3 has 15 amino acids. Germline values: CDR1 LNHDA, CDR2 SQIVND (reference sequence). The DNA read from the CDR3 is TGTGCCAGTAGTACCGGGACTAGCGGGAGGGAGACC. Protein product: CASSTGTSGRET. In full, the CDR3 is CASSTGTSGRETQYF.

This clone was found a few times. Read data end 3 residues before the CDR3 end; the end is taken from the germline J gene. V and J are TRBV19 and TRBJ2-4; 7 bases are shared with TRBD2. Germline values: CDR1 LNHDA, CDR2 SQIVND (reference sequence). The ends lost 7 bases at V and 0 bases at J; junction bases unmatched: 6. This CDR3 region has 15 residues. The part of the CDR3 DNA that was read is TGTGCCAGTACCGTAGCGGGCCTAGCCAAAAACATT. Protein product: CASTVAGLAKNI. The CDR3 in full is CASTVAGLAKNIQYF.

This clone was recorded a few times. The read terminates 3 residues before the CDR3 end, so the remaining end is supplied by the germline J gene. The rearrangement links TRBV7-2 to TRBJ1-5, with TRBD1 matching 7 bases. Germline trimming cut 5 bases from V and 3 bases from J; bases unmatched to any gene: 4. CDR1 and CDR2 (germline): SGHTA, FQGNSA. The CDR3 totals 14 residues. The CDR3 sequence: CASSPGQNNQPQHF. The covered CDR3 bases are TGTGCCAGCAGCCCGGGACAGAACAATCAGCCC.

This clone was picked up a small number of times. CDR3 DNA (partial): TGTGCCAGCCAGTTCAAAGGGGGCCAAGAGACC. Its translation is CASQFKGGQET. The full-length CDR3 reads as CASQFKGGQETQYF. The chain is built from TRBV7-9 and TRBJ2-5; possible D gene TRBD1, 6 bases. The CDR3 goes on 3 residues after the read ends, and that part is filled in from the germline J gene. The length of the CDR3 is 14 residues. Germline-derived CDR1 and CDR2 are SEHNR and FQNEAQ (reference sequence). Trimming shortened V by 8 bases and J by 1 base, and 14 bases separated the two germline ends.

This clone was counted a few times. Here the CDR3 reads CSAHRDRNNEQFF. The sequenced part of the CDR3 DNA is TGCAGTGCTCACCGGGACAGAAACAATGAG. V and J are TRBV20-1 and TRBJ2-1; TRBD1 matches at 7 bases. The missing CDR3 end, 3 residues past where the read stops, is filled in from the germline J gene. Germline V gene lookup returns CDR1 DFQATT and CDR2 SNEGSKA (reference sequence). The V and J ends lost 5 bases and 5 bases, in that order; junction bases with no gene match: 6. This CDR3 has 13 amino acids.